The text below deals with one TCR beta chain. These data belong to a study of blood T cell repertoires in COVID-19. Study details: Samples of COVID-19 (acute and convalescent) were obtained from the United States, Italy and Spain. The analysed material was cDNA or gDNA that came from T cells, B-cell-depleted T cells, or PBMCs.

J was trimmed by 6 bases and V by 5 bases; bases with no gene match: 4. Germline loops: CDR1 MDHEN, CDR2 SYDVKM. The CDR3 sequence is 14 residues long. Per the study methods: Quantification of nucleated cells was approximated via reference gene primer amplification. Method: immunoSEQ multiplex PCR; TCRdb's copy keeps in-frame clones and lacks some. V and J calls and clone size follow that table, whereas D and trimming were derived from the DNA. The table records around 80,000 clones, 80% to 90% of them present only once. The rearrangement joins TRBV28 to TRBJ2-1, with 10 positions matching TRBD2. Specimen: peripheral blood. The TCR sequence derives from a woman at least 80 years old with active or convalescent COVID-19. CDR3: CASSVAGGPNEQFF. The CDR3 DNA is TGTGCCAGCAGTGTAGCGGGGGGCCCCAATGAGCAGTTCTTC.